The 8 T cell receptor beta chains listed next were all sequenced from one sample in a study of blood T cells in healthy people across ages. A second about 6 to 12 cycle PCR used barcoded and J-beta primers. Each CDR3 protein is one row after TCRdb ran MiXCR on the 5' RACE reads. The top ten clones hold over 10% of a sample with about 1.1 million distinct CDR3 sequences, around two fifths of them seen once. The material sequenced was blood. Source of these receptors: a man younger than 35 in good health.

This clonotype was observed many times. V gene TRBV12-3 or TRBV12-4 combines with J gene TRBJ1-2, with TRBD1 as a possible D gene (5 bases). Trimming removed 6 bases from V and 4 bases from J, with 12 bases in between. This CDR3 spans 13 amino acids. The CDR3, as DNA: TGTGCCAGCAGCCCGGGACGGGCCTATGGCTACACCTTC. It is translated as CASSPGRAYGYTF.

This clonotype has only a few counts. The V call is TRBV29-1, the J call TRBJ2-5, with 11 bases aligning to TRBD2. In germline, CDR1 is SQVTM, CDR2 ANQGSEA. V shed 5 bases, J shed 2 bases, and the junction held 1 base outside the gene matches. This CDR3 region has 13 residues. CDR3 loop: CSVLAGGQETQYF. CDR3 in DNA: TGCAGCGTTCTAGCGGGGGGACAAGAGACCCAGTACTTC.

CDR3 loop: CASSQELSGGPSTDTQYF. CDR3 nucleotide sequence: TGTGCCAGCAGCCAAGAGTTGAGCGGGGGCCCTAGCACAGATACGCAGTATTTT. V usage is TRBV4-2 and J usage is TRBJ2-3; 8 nucleotides align to TRBD2. The V and J ends lost 0 bases and 0 bases, in that order; junction bases with no gene match: 8. The CDR3 contains 18 residues. The germline V gene encodes CDR1 LGHNA and CDR2 YNFKEQ.

This chain links TRBV4-1 with TRBJ1-1, with a weak D call TRBD1 (6 bases). This CDR3 has 13 amino acids. Looked up from germline, CDR1 is MGHRA and CDR2 is YSYEKL. V lost 0 bases, J lost 7 bases, and 9 bases lay in between. The CDR3 nucleotides read TGCGCCAGCAGCCAAGAGGGGGCAGGTGAAGCTTTCTTT. It translates to CASSQEGAGEAFF.

This clonotype has just a few counts. The J gene is TRBJ2-1, the V gene TRBV27, with 7 bases that match TRBD1. The CDR3 loop spans 13 amino acids. V lost 5 bases to trimming and J lost 9 bases; unmatched junction nucleotides: 7. Per the germline V gene, CDR1 is MNHEY and CDR2 is SMNVEV (reference sequence). The CDR3 sequence is CASSAQTGVEQFF. The CDR3 DNA reads TGTGCCAGCAGTGCCCAAACAGGGGTTGAGCAGTTCTTC.

This clonotype has more than one count but fewer than ten. The chain has TRBV27 and TRBJ2-1; D uncertain. CDR1 and CDR2 (germline): MNHEY, SMNVEV (reference sequence). The CDR3 is 14 residues long. The germline V and J ends were trimmed by 3 bases and 6 bases, with 12 bases remaining between them. The CDR3 DNA is TGTGCCAGCAGTTTCGGGTTCCGTGGCAATGAGCAGTTCTTC. It translates to CASSFGFRGNEQFF.

The gene calls are TRBV27 and TRBJ1-2; 9 bases match TRBD1. The CDR3 runs to 13 residues. V was clipped by 6 bases and J by 8 bases; unmatched bases: 7. Germline CDR1 and CDR2: MNHEY and SMNVEV (reference sequence). CDR3 in DNA: TGTGCCAGCAGAACGGGACAGGGTAGAGGCTACACCTTC. This encodes CASRTGQGRGYTF.

The table lists this clonotype with a few counts. The chain carries TRBV12-3 or TRBV12-4 and TRBJ1-4; a weak D match, TRBD1 (5 bases). Trimming shortened V by 3 bases and J by 4 bases, and 9 bases separated the two germline ends. CDR3 length: 14 amino acids. This CDR3 reads CASSFGTYNEKLFF. Written as DNA, the CDR3 is TGTGCCAGCAGTTTTGGGACTTATAATGAAAAACTGTTTTTT.